These T cell receptor beta chains were read from a single sample in a study of STAT5B mutations in CD4+ large granular lymphocyte leukemia. TCRdb's copy holds only in-frame clones and misses some; the assay was immunoSEQ multiplex PCR. The data contain 30,000 to 35,000 clones, approximately 88% of them singletons. The sequencing sample was made of CD4+ T cells from blood buffy coats. Receptors were obtained from a human donor in good health. CDR3s include the opening cysteine and the closing phenylalanine or tryptophan. D genes are given only for firm matches. Clone size is shown for a subset of rows, as once, few, many or a class of expanded clone.

clone_size,j_call,v_call,d_call,cdr3_aa,cdr3_nt
.,TRBJ2-2,TRBV7-2,.,CASSLWGRSANTGELFF,TGTGCCAGCAGCTTGTGGGGGAGGAGCGCGAACACCGGGGAGCTGTTTTTT
.,TRBJ1-5,TRBV19,TRBD1,CAPTATGLAFQNQPQHF,TGTGCCCCCACCGCGACAGGGTTAGCTTTTCAGAATCAGCCCCAGCATTTT
once,TRBJ2-7,TRBV6-5,.,CASSYGATVAYEQYF,TGTGCCAGCAGTTACGGGGCGACCGTCGCCTACGAGCAGTACTTC
.,TRBJ1-2,TRBV4-3,.,CASSQESGGGYTF,TGCGCCAGCAGCCAAGAGTCCGGGGGCGGCTACACCTTC
once,TRBJ1-5,TRBV5-1,.,CASSGGDSNQPQHF,TGCGCCAGCAGCGGGGGCGACAGCAATCAGCCCCAGCATTTT
once,TRBJ2-7,TRBV5-4,TRBD2,CASSEGLVGSYEQYF,TGTGCCAGCAGCGAAGGACTAGTAGGATCCTACGAGCAGTACTTC
.,TRBJ2-3,TRBV9,.,CASSVGGGRDTQYF,TGTGCCAGCAGCGTAGGTGGGGGCCGAGATACGCAGTATTTT
.,TRBJ1-2,TRBV27,.,CASSSQTGTNYGYTF,TGTGCCAGCAGTTCCCAGACAGGCACTAACTATGGCTACACCTTC
.,TRBJ2-3,TRBV5-4,TRBD2,CASSSGLAGPAPTQYF,TGTGCCAGCAGCTCGGGACTAGCGGGACCGGCACCTACGCAGTATTTT
few,TRBJ1-1,TRBV11-2,.,CASSLGGRRSYTEAFF,TGTGCCAGCAGCTTGGGGGGTCGAAGGTCGTACACTGAAGCTTTCTTT
few,TRBJ1-2,TRBV9,TRBD1,CASSVETGTPPSNF,TGTGCCAGCAGCGTCGAGACAGGGACTCCTCCCTCTAACTTC
.,TRBJ1-1,TRBV18,.,CASSTLTGFTEAFF,TGTGCCAGCTCAACATTGACAGGTTTCACTGAAGCTTTCTTT
.,TRBJ2-1,TRBV10-1,TRBD2,CASSPGLAGVLFF,TGCGCCAGCAGCCCGGGACTAGCGGGAGTTCTGTTCTTC
few,TRBJ1-1,TRBV4-1,.,CASSQDRRTAFF,TGCGCCAGCAGCCAAGACCGGCGAACTGCTTTCTTT
.,TRBJ2-3,TRBV4-3,TRBD2,CASSQDREAISDTQYF,TGCGCCAGCAGCCAGGATCGGGAGGCCATTTCAGATACGCAGTATTTT
.,TRBJ1-3,TRBV9,.,CASSVGLHSGNTIYF,TGTGCCAGCAGCGTAGGGCTACACTCTGGAAACACCATATATTTT
.,TRBJ2-3,TRBV11-2,TRBD2,CASSLGSSGGADTQYF,TGTGCCAGCAGCTTAGGGTCTAGCGGGGGGGCAGATACGCAGTATTTT
.,TRBJ2-7,TRBV14,TRBD1,CASSQMRRDRGHEQYF,TGTGCCAGCAGCCAAATGAGAAGAGACAGGGGGCACGAGCAGTACTTC
.,TRBJ2-3,TRBV5-4,.,CASSLDGLPSTDTQYF,TGTGCCAGCAGCTTGGACGGACTACCAAGCACAGATACGCAGTATTTT
once,TRBJ2-5,TRBV5-4,.,CASSPDILGETQYF,TGTGCCAGCAGTCCCGACATCCTTGGGGAGACCCAGTACTTC
.,TRBJ1-6,TRBV29-1,.,CSVSGTRDSPLHF,TGCAGCGTTTCCGGGACAAGGGATTCACCCCTCCACTTT
.,TRBJ2-3,TRBV7-8,.,CASSPNDGARDTQYF,TGTGCCAGCAGCCCCAATGACGGGGCCCGAGATACGCAGTATTTT
.,TRBJ1-3,TRBV5-1,TRBD1,CASSSQGASGNTIYF,TGCGCCAGCAGTTCGCAGGGGGCATCTGGAAACACCATATATTTT
.,TRBJ2-5,TRBV19,.,CASSEVRQETQYF,TGTGCCAGTTCAGAGGTGCGACAAGAGACCCAGTACTTC
.,TRBJ1-3,TRBV6-5,.,CASSYFGLSGNTIYF,TGTGCCAGCAGTTATTTTGGGTTAAGTGGAAACACCATATATTTT
.,TRBJ2-5,TRBV7-6,TRBD1,CASSLLGQLYQETQYF,TGTGCCAGCAGCTTACTGGGACAGCTGTACCAAGAGACCCAGTACTTC
.,TRBJ2-5,TRBV19,TRBD1,CASSIRQGYQETQYF,TGTGCCAGTAGTATAAGACAGGGGTACCAAGAGACCCAGTACTTC
.,TRBJ1-1,TRBV7-3,.,CASSTDRGSEAFF,TGTGCCAGCAGCACCGATCGGGGATCTGAAGCTTTCTTT
.,TRBJ2-3,TRBV5-6,.,CASSLVGADTQYF,TGTGCCAGCAGCTTGGTTGGGGCCGATACGCAGTATTTT
.,TRBJ2-7,TRBV6-5,TRBD1,CASSYSGTGIYEQYF,TGTGCCAGCAGTTACTCTGGGACAGGGATTTACGAGCAGTACTTC
.,TRBJ2-7,TRBV19,TRBD2,CASSSDYGTSVNYEQYF,TGTGCCAGTAGTTCAGACTACGGGACTAGCGTCAACTACGAGCAGTACTTC
.,TRBJ2-3,TRBV27,TRBD2,CASSTPASGSGDTQYF,TGTGCCAGCAGTACCCCGGCGAGCGGGAGCGGAGATACGCAGTATTTT
.,TRBJ2-2,TRBV7-9,.,CASSSKGAVNTGELFF,TGTGCCAGCAGCTCTAAAGGGGCTGTCAACACCGGGGAGCTGTTTTTT
.,TRBJ2-7,TRBV28,.,CASAAHGAPYEQYF,TGTGCCAGCGCCGCCCACGGGGCACCCTACGAGCAGTACTTC
once,TRBJ2-7,TRBV4-3,.,CASSQDIRGPNEQYF,TGCGCCAGCAGCCAAGATATCAGGGGCCCTAACGAGCAGTACTTC
.,TRBJ1-1,TRBV7-8,TRBD1,CASSLGFSTTGGTFF,TGTGCCAGCAGCTTAGGCTTCTCAACGACAGGGGGAACTTTCTTT
.,TRBJ1-2,TRBV9,.,CASTAPTRGWETGYTF,TGTGCCAGCACCGCCCCGACCCGGGGTTGGGAAACCGGCTACACCTTC
.,TRBJ2-7,TRBV14,TRBD2,CASSQDWTSGEQYF,TGTGCCAGCAGCCAAGACTGGACTAGCGGCGAGCAGTACTTC
.,TRBJ1-6,TRBV4-3,.,CASSRSGVGSSPLHF,TGCGCCAGCAGCCGATCCGGAGTAGGCAGTTCACCCCTCCACTTT
.,TRBJ2-5,TRBV10-1,.,CASSEPATRTQYF,TGCGCCAGCAGTGAGCCTGCCACTAGAACCCAGTACTTC
few,TRBJ1-2,TRBV6-1,.,CASSEGWDGYTF,TGTGCCAGCAGTGAAGGGTGGGATGGCTACACCTTC
.,TRBJ2-3,TRBV9,.,CASSVVYQGATQYF,TGTGCCAGCAGCGTAGTTTATCAGGGTGCTACGCAGTATTTT
.,TRBJ1-2,TRBV5-5,.,CASKIGGISYGYTF,TGTGCCAGCAAGATTGGAGGGATAAGCTATGGCTACACCTTC
.,TRBJ1-2,TRBV7-2,.,CASSLAGGGTPGYTF,TGTGCCAGCAGCCTAGCGGGGGGCGGTACGCCGGGCTACACCTTC
.,TRBJ1-2,TRBV4-1,TRBD1,CASSQRGGQNNGYTF,TGCGCCAGCAGCCAAAGAGGGGGACAGAATAATGGCTACACCTTC
.,TRBJ2-2,TRBV2,TRBD2,CASRIGEGTGELFF,TGTGCCAGCAGGATCGGGGAGGGAACCGGGGAGCTGTTTTTT
.,TRBJ1-2,TRBV19,.,CASSDSFYYGYTF,TGTGCCAGTAGCGACTCATTCTACTATGGCTACACCTTC
.,TRBJ1-1,TRBV7-9,.,CASSLKTMNTEAFF,TGTGCCAGCAGCTTGAAGACCATGAACACTGAAGCTTTCTTT
once,TRBJ1-3,TRBV27,TRBD1,CASSLNPSGTGRNTIYF,TGTGCCAGCAGTTTAAACCCCTCCGGGACAGGGAGAAACACCATATATTTT
few,TRBJ1-6,TRBV5-5,TRBD1,CASSSLTGGKANSPLHF,TGTGCCAGCAGCTCATTGACAGGGGGCAAGGCGAATTCACCCCTCCACTTT
.,TRBJ2-5,TRBV5-1,TRBD1,CASSSLQGIETQYF,TGCGCCAGCAGCTCTTTACAGGGGATCGAGACCCAGTACTTC